Shown below are 22 T cell receptor beta chains from a single sample sequenced in a study of cytomegalovirus exposure and HLA in healthy donors. This PCR relied on a set of 60 Vbeta primers and 13 Jbeta primers. Clones were sequenced by immunoSEQ multiplex PCR, and TCRdb holds only the in-frame ones, with some missing. The data contain 75,000 to 95,000 clones, more than 80% of them singletons. Sequenced input: PBMCs. The receptors derive from a man between 18 and 29 years old in good health and CMV-seronegative.

CDR3: CASSSGQGGMNTEAFF. The CDR3, as DNA: TGTGCCAGTAGTTCCGGACAGGGAGGCATGAACACTGAAGCTTTCTTT. The chain recombines TRBV19 with TRBJ1-1; 8 nucleotides agree with TRBD1. The CDR3 has 16 residues. The germline CDR1 and CDR2 sequences are LNHDA and SQIVND (reference sequence). The ends lost 5 bases at V and 0 bases at J; junction bases unmatched: 8. The variable domain in full, completed from reference TRBV19 and TRBJ1-1, reads DGGITQSPKYLFRKEGQNVTLSCEQNLNHDAMYWYRQDPGQGLRLIYYSQIVNDFQKGDIAEGYSVSREKKESFPLTVTSAQKNPTAFYLCASSSGQGGMNTEAFFGQGTRLTVV.

V is TRBV27 and J is TRBJ2-2; D unresolved. The CDR3 is 14 residues long. CDR1 and CDR2 from the germline V gene are MNHEY and SMNVEV (reference sequence). V was pared by 6 bases and J by 5 bases, with 13 bases between. The CDR3 loop is CASRRITGTGELFF. Here the CDR3 DNA reads TGTGCCAGCAGACGGATAACGGGTACCGGGGAGCTGTTTTTT.

This chain connects TRBV9 to TRBJ2-7, with TRBD2 as a possible D gene (6 bases). Trimming shortened V by 1 base and J by 0 bases, and 14 bases separated the two germline ends. Germline V gene data show CDR1 as SGDLS and CDR2 as YYNGEE. This CDR3 is 16 amino acids long. This chain's CDR3 is CASSVSKEGSSYEQYF. CDR3 nucleotide sequence: TGTGCCAGCAGCGTAAGTAAGGAGGGGAGCTCCTACGAGCAGTACTTC.

V usage is TRBV29-1 and J usage is TRBJ2-4; maybe TRBD2 (5 bases). CDR1 is SQVTM, CDR2 ANQGSEA, per germline. The CDR3 extends over 18 amino acids. Trimming removed 5 bases at V and 0 bases at J, with 23 bases between. This CDR3 is CSVLDPLAAMLAKNIQYF. The CDR3 bases are TGCAGCGTTTTAGACCCGCTAGCCGCTATGCTAGCCAAAAACATTCAGTACTTC.

The V call is TRBV7-2, the J call TRBJ1-6; D remains unclear. Germline V gene sequence: CDR1 SGHTA, CDR2 FQGNSA. The length of the CDR3 is 16 residues. V lost 2 bases and J lost 7, with 15 bases in between. The CDR3 region is CASSLNGPMKNSPLHF. The CDR3 DNA follows: TGTGCCAGCAGCTTAAACGGTCCCATGAAAAATTCACCCCTCCACTTT.

The chain couples TRBV15 to TRBJ2-7, with 7 bases fitting TRBD2. The germline V gene has CDR1 LNHNV and CDR2 YYDKDF (reference sequence). V lost 0 bases to trimming and J lost 0 bases; unmatched junction nucleotides: 5. This CDR3 has 16 residues. As DNA, the CDR3 is TGTGCCACCAGCAGAGATAGTACGGGAGGCTCCTACGAGCAGTACTTC. Translation gives CATSRDSTGGSYEQYF.

CDR3 protein: CASSRPGANTEAFF. CDR3 in DNA: TGTGCCAGCAGCCGCCCGGGTGCGAACACTGAAGCTTTCTTT. This sequence joins TRBV7-9 and TRBJ1-1; the D is unclear. CDR1 and CDR2 (germline): SEHNR, FQNEAQ (reference sequence). The CDR3 loop spans 14 amino acids. V was clipped by 5 bases and J by 1 base, with 11 bases between them.

In its sample, this clone was seen a few times. The junction shows a germline mismatch at one end, possibly a read error. The V call is TRBV7-9, the J call TRBJ2-4, with D unclear. This CDR3 region has 12 residues. Per the germline V gene, CDR1 is SEHNR and CDR2 is FQNEAQ (reference sequence). The CDR3 spells CSSSLRSDIQYF. Written as DNA, the CDR3 is TGTTCCAGCAGCTTAAGATCGGACATTCAGTACTTC.

The V call is TRBV4-3, the J call TRBJ2-2, with unresolved D. The V gene's germline CDR1 is LGHNA and CDR2 YSLEER. Trimming shortened V by 4 bases and J by 2 bases, and 8 bases separated the two germline ends. The CDR3 is made up of 14 amino acids. The CDR3 sequence is CASSLKYNTGELFF. The CDR3 region has the DNA TGCGCCAGCAGCCTTAAATATAACACCGGGGAGCTGTTTTTT.

This chain uses TRBV9 with TRBJ2-7, with 7 bases that match TRBD2. After removal of 4 bases from V and 6 bases from J, the junction contained 13 bases not matched to a gene. The CDR3 sequence is 15 residues long. CDR1 SGDLS and CDR2 YYNGEE come from the germline V gene. The CDR3 region is CASSPGTTSPLEQYF. CDR3 in DNA: TGTGCCAGCAGCCCCGGGACTACCAGTCCTCTCGAGCAGTACTTC.

This chain joins TRBV28 and TRBJ2-7; 8 bases fit TRBD1. The CDR3 consists of 14 residues. The junction had 8 bases not matched to a gene; V was cut back by 7 bases and J by 3 bases. Per the germline V gene, CDR1 is MDHEN and CDR2 is SYDVKM. The CDR3 DNA sequence: TGTGCCAGCACATGGGCAGGGGGCGTCTACGAGCAGTACTTC. Residues: CASTWAGGVYEQYF.

The chain recombines TRBV19 with TRBJ2-7; 8 bases align to TRBD2. The CDR3 has 13 residues. CDR1 LNHDA and CDR2 SQIVND come from the germline V gene (reference sequence). With 5 bases clipped from V and 4 bases from J, the junction kept 4 bases outside the gene matches. The CDR3 coding sequence is TGTGCCAGTAGTCTTCAGCGGGAGTACGAGCAGTACTTC. Translating gives CASSLQREYEQYF.

The CDR3 nucleotides read TGTGCCACCTCGATCCGAGGGAGCCCCTCCTACAATGAGCAGTTCTTC. It encodes CATSIRGSPSYNEQFF. The chain is built from TRBV7-3 and TRBJ2-1, with D possibly matching TRBD2 (5 bases). Trimming stripped 10 bases from V and 0 bases from J, with 19 bases between. The CDR3 totals 16 residues. Germline V gives CDR1 SGHTA, CDR2 FQGTGA.

The rearrangement joins TRBV7-8 to TRBJ2-3; 11 bases match TRBD2. Unmatched junction bases numbered 12, after V lost 1 base and J lost 0 bases. Per germline, CDR1 SGHVS and CDR2 FQNEAQ. The CDR3 runs 20 residues. CDR3 region: CASSLVPFETSGTSTDTQYF. The CDR3 DNA is TGTGCCAGCAGCTTAGTCCCTTTCGAGACTAGCGGGACTAGCACAGATACGCAGTATTTT.

The chain joins TRBV7-9 to TRBJ1-1; tentative D call: TRBD1 (5 bases). CDR3 length equals 15 residues. The ends were cut back, 3 bases at V and 4 bases at J, with 15 bases in the middle. Per the germline V gene, CDR1 is SEHNR and CDR2 is FQNEAQ (reference sequence). CDR3 sequence: CASSFWRGRGTEAFF. As DNA, the CDR3 is TGTGCCAGCAGCTTCTGGAGGGGAAGGGGCACTGAAGCTTTCTTT.

V and J are TRBV27 and TRBJ2-7; 7 bases are shared with TRBD1. V shed 7 bases, J shed 2 bases, and the junction held 14 bases outside the gene matches. CDR1 and CDR2 from the germline V gene are MNHEY and SMNVEV (reference sequence). This CDR3 has 16 residues. The CDR3 here is CASNDDRDRNAYEQYF. As DNA, the CDR3 is TGTGCCAGCAATGACGATCGGGACAGAAATGCCTACGAGCAGTACTTC.

The chain recombines TRBV27 with TRBJ2-3; the D is unclear. The CDR3 contains 13 residues. CDR1 MNHEY and CDR2 SMNVEV come from the germline V gene (reference sequence). Deletions cut 5 bases from V and 6 bases from J, with 12 bases between. CDR3 region: CASSLTYADTQYF. DNA of the CDR3: TGTGCCAGCAGTCTAACTTACGCGGATACGCAGTATTTT.

This clone showed up just a few times. The gene calls are TRBV19 and TRBJ1-1; D is unresolved. The V gene lost 7 bases and the J gene lost 0 bases, with 15 bases spanning the gap. The length of the CDR3 is 15 residues. The V gene's germline CDR1 is LNHDA and CDR2 SQIVND (reference sequence). The CDR3 spells CASKRDPGMNTEAFF. CDR3 nucleotides: TGTGCCAGTAAGAGAGATCCGGGTATGAACACTGAAGCTTTCTTT.

The chain has TRBV7-3 and TRBJ2-7; 9 nucleotides agree with TRBD2. The junction had 4 bases not matched to a gene; V was cut back by 3 bases and J by 4 bases. CDR1 is SGHTA and CDR2 is FQGTGA in the germline V gene. The CDR3 has 14 amino acids. The CDR3: CASSFGLAGYEQYF. In DNA, the CDR3 is TGTGCCAGCAGCTTTGGCCTAGCGGGGTACGAGCAGTACTTC.

The V call is TRBV6-5, the J call TRBJ1-1; the match to TRBD1 covers 7 bases. V gave up 5 bases and J gave up 5 bases; unmatched junction bases: 5. CDR1 is MNHEY, CDR2 SVGAGI, per germline. This CDR3 region has 13 residues. CDR3 nucleotides: TGTGCCAGCAGTACCCTACAGGGGACTGAAGCTTTCTTT. This translates into CASSTLQGTEAFF.

The chain links TRBV7-3 to TRBJ2-3; 7 nucleotides line up with TRBD2. CDR1 is SGHTA and CDR2 is FQGTGA in the germline V gene. The V segment lost 4 bases and the J segment 2 bases; nucleotides outside the gene matches: 9. The CDR3 length is 16 residues. CDR3 in amino acids: CASSSRPGTTTDTQYF. The CDR3 bases are TGTGCCAGCAGCTCTCGACCCGGGACTACCACAGATACGCAGTATTTT.

V is TRBV10-2 and J is TRBJ2-1; 8 bases map to TRBD1. V lost 10 bases and J lost 7; bases outside the gene matches: 9. The germline gives CDR1 WSHSY, CDR2 SAAADI. The CDR3 totals 13 residues. The CDR3 DNA follows: TGCGCCACCGGACAGGGTGTCAGGAATGAGCAGTTCTTC. It translates to CATGQGVRNEQFF.